This T cell receptor beta chain was sequenced during a study of a mutant IDH1 vaccine in newly diagnosed glioma. Broader study findings: In 90% to 95% of patients, immune responses induced by the vaccine occurred.

Time point of the sample: baseline, week 1 (first vaccination visit). Noted treatment: pre-vaccination baseline after standard-of-care therapy. The CDR3 length is 15 residues. Trimming removed 3 bases at V and 8 bases at J, with 19 bases between. The germline CDR1 and CDR2 sequences are SGHDT and YYEEEE. This clone was observed once. Antigen: not known. The table came from immunoSEQ multiplex PCR; TCRdb's copy has only in-frame clones and leaves some out. Of tens of thousands of clones in the sample, about four fifths were seen once. This chain connects TRBV5-6 to TRBJ2-3; D possibly corresponds to TRBD1 (6 bases). This receptor was taken from a man aged 25-45 years with glioma. The starting material was PBMCs, obtained from a glioma patient treated with radiotherapy, temozolomide or both. The DNA of the CDR3 is TGTGCCAGCAGCTCGAAAGACAGGACTGGTGGTACGCAGTATTTT. Amino acid sequence: CASSSKDRTGGTQYF.